These 25 T cell receptor beta chains came from one sample sequenced in a study of graft-versus-host responses after intestinal transplantation. Their antigens are not known. Sequencing was performed with immunoSEQ multiplex PCR; in TCRdb, only in-frame clones are kept and a portion is missing. The profile shows about 110,000 clones, 90% to 95% of them singletons. The material was unstimulated CD8+ T cells sorted from spleen or lymph node cells, obtained before transplant. The receptors originated from a human donor who was the organ donor for an intestinal transplant.

J is TRBJ1-1 and V is TRBV7-8; no clear D. The CDR3 contains 16 residues. Germline V gene sequence: CDR1 SGHVS, CDR2 FQNEAQ. V lost 3 bases and J lost 8, with 22 bases in between. CDR3 amino acids: CASSLRSQERLAEAFF. DNA for the CDR3: TGTGCCAGCAGCTTGAGGAGTCAGGAACGACTCGCGGAAGCTTTCTTT.

The chain links TRBV27 to TRBJ2-2, with 7 nucleotides matching TRBD1. Trimming took 6 bases from V and 6 from J; bases not matched to a gene: 4. Per germline, CDR1 MNHEY and CDR2 SMNVEV (reference sequence). The CDR3 spans 13 residues. CDR3 sequence reads: CASSPGGAGELFF. The CDR3, as DNA: TGTGCCAGCAGCCCAGGGGGAGCCGGGGAGCTGTTTTTT.

V and J are TRBV9 and TRBJ2-5; 8 bases align to TRBD2. With 0 bases clipped from V and 10 bases from J, the junction kept 8 bases outside the gene matches. The CDR3 is 14 residues long. Germline lookup yields CDR1 SGDLS and CDR2 YYNGEE. For the CDR3, the DNA is TGTGCCAGCAGCGTAGTCGGCGGGGGGTCCGACCAGTACTTC. Protein sequence: CASSVVGGGSDQYF.

This rearrangement joins TRBV5-6 to TRBJ1-6, with TRBD1 identical over 7 bases. Germline trimming cut 4 bases from V and 3 bases from J; bases unmatched to any gene: 4. The length of the CDR3 is 15 residues. CDR1 and CDR2 from the germline V gene are SGHDT and YYEEEE. Written as DNA, the CDR3 is TGTGCCAGCAGCGAAGGACAGGACTATAATTCACCCCTCCACTTT. Translating gives CASSEGQDYNSPLHF.

The V call is TRBV2, the J call TRBJ1-2; TRBD1 matches 9 bases. V lost 3 bases, J lost 1 base, and 6 bases stayed unmatched. The CDR3 loop spans 16 amino acids. The germline gives CDR1 SNHLY, CDR2 FYNNEI. The CDR3 sequence is CASSDRTGVVNYGYTF. CDR3 DNA: TGTGCCAGCAGTGATCGGACAGGGGTGGTTAACTATGGCTACACCTTC.

The chain joins TRBV27 to TRBJ2-2; the match to TRBD2 covers 10 bases. After removal of 3 bases from V and 6 bases from J, the junction contained 4 bases not matched to a gene. This CDR3 is 15 amino acids long. In germline, CDR1 is MNHEY, CDR2 SMNVEV (reference sequence). The DNA for the CDR3 is TGTGCCAGCAGTTTGCTAGCGGGAGCCCCCGGGGAGCTGTTTTTT. Encoded protein: CASSLLAGAPGELFF.

The V gene is TRBV19, the J gene TRBJ2-7; tentatively, D is TRBD1 or TRBD2 (5 bases each). The CDR3 consists of 15 residues. The V end was cut by 5 bases, the J end by 0 bases, with 14 bases between. Germline CDR1 and CDR2: LNHDA and SQIVND (reference sequence). Here the CDR3 reads CASSPLRGVSYEQYF. The CDR3 DNA reads TGTGCCAGTAGTCCCCTTCGAGGGGTCTCCTACGAGCAGTACTTC.

The chain carries TRBV5-1 and TRBJ2-3; possibly TRBD2 for D (6 bases). There are 14 residues in the CDR3. The V end was cut by 4 bases, the J end by 2 bases, with 11 bases between. Germline CDR1 SGHRS, CDR2 YFSETQ. CDR3 protein: CASSGGKYTDTQYF. CDR3 sequence (DNA): TGCGCCAGCAGCGGAGGGAAGTACACAGATACGCAGTATTTT. The complete variable domain, with remaining parts taken from reference TRBV5-1 and TRBJ2-3, reads KAGVTQTPRYLIKTRGQQVTLSCSPISGHRSVSWYQQTPGQGLQFLFEYFSETQRNKGNFPGRFSGRQFSNSRSEMNVSTLELGDSALYLCASSGGKYTDTQYFGPGTRLTVL.

The V gene is TRBV7-9, the J gene TRBJ2-3, with 11 bases lining up with TRBD2. This CDR3 is 19 amino acids long. The germline V gene has CDR1 SEHNR and CDR2 FQNEAQ (reference sequence). Trimming cost V 5 bases and J 0 bases; bases outside gene matches: 13. In nucleotides, the CDR3 is TGTGCCAGCAGCCCCCACTTTAGCGGGAGGGACCCCAGCACAGATACGCAGTATTTT. Its protein is CASSPHFSGRDPSTDTQYF.

The chain couples TRBV11-2 to TRBJ2-1; unclear D gene. V was trimmed by 1 base and J by 5 bases, leaving 15 bases between them. Germline V gives CDR1 SGHAT, CDR2 FQNNGV. This CDR3 contains 16 residues. CDR3: CASSLGFWRLNNEQFF. CDR3 nucleotides: TGTGCCAGCAGCTTAGGATTTTGGCGGCTTAACAATGAGCAGTTCTTC. The whole variable domain, filled in from reference TRBV11-2 and TRBJ2-1, reads EAGVAQSPRYKIIEKRQSVAFWCNPISGHATLYWYQQILGQGPKLLIQFQNNGVVDDSQLPKDRFSAERLKGVDSTLKIQPAKLEDSAVYLCASSLGFWRLNNEQFFGPGTRLTVL.

The chain employs TRBV7-8 and TRBJ1-5; the D gene is possibly TRBD1 (6 bases). Trimming removed 1 base from V and 4 bases from J, with 14 bases in between. Germline V gene sequence: CDR1 SGHVS, CDR2 FQNEAQ. This CDR3 region has 16 residues. The CDR3 region has the DNA TGTGCCAGCAGCTTAGTAGGATCAGGGGCAAATCAGCCCCAGCATTTT. The encoded protein is CASSLVGSGANQPQHF.

The rearrangement joins TRBV2 to TRBJ2-2; D is uncertain. This CDR3 is built from 13 residues. Trimming shortened V by 3 bases and J by 3 bases, and 5 bases separated the two germline ends. Germline V CDR1 and CDR2: SNHLY, FYNNEI. CDR3 nucleotide sequence: TGTGCCAGCAGTGAGCCCTACACCGGGGAGCTGTTTTTT. Amino acids: CASSEPYTGELFF.

J is TRBJ1-5 and V is TRBV1. TRBV1 is a recognized pseudogene. The CDR3 totals 17 residues. CDR3 sequence reads: CTSSQDGGQSSNQPQHF. CDR3 coding DNA: TGCACCAGCAGCCAAGATGGAGGTCAGAGTAGCAATCAGCCCCAGCATTTT.

The CDR3 spells CASSGTGTTYEQYF. CDR3 sequence (DNA): TGTGCCAGCAGCGGGACAGGGACTACCTACGAGCAGTACTTC. The gene calls are TRBV6-1 and TRBJ2-7; 9 bases are shared with TRBD1. The CDR3 runs 14 residues. Germline V gene lookup returns CDR1 MNHNS and CDR2 SASEGT. V dropped 6 bases and J dropped 2; count of bases not matched to a gene: 5.

The chain uses TRBV4-1 and TRBJ2-5, with D perhaps TRBD2 (6 bases). The CDR3 runs 15 residues. Trimming stripped 0 bases from V and 4 bases from J, with 12 bases between. CDR1 is MGHRA, CDR2 YSYEKL, per germline. CDR3 sequence: CASSQDGEEGETQYF. The CDR3 DNA sequence: TGCGCCAGCAGCCAAGATGGGGAGGAAGGAGAGACCCAGTACTTC.

CDR3 in DNA: TGCGCCAGCAGCCAAGATGAGGGGGCTGCCCGAGAGCAGTACTTC. It yields the protein CASSQDEGAAREQYF. The V gene is TRBV4-3, the J gene TRBJ2-7; 7 nucleotides match TRBD1. Germline values: CDR1 LGHNA, CDR2 YSLEER. This CDR3 contains 15 residues. V lost 0 bases, J lost 7 bases, and 9 bases stayed unmatched.

The chain recombines TRBV9 with TRBJ2-1; D is perhaps TRBD1 or TRBD2 (5 bases each). The CDR3 extends over 16 amino acids. V was shortened by 3 bases and J by 4 bases, with 17 bases between the two germline ends. Per the germline V gene, CDR1 is SGDLS and CDR2 is YYNGEE. CDR3 sequence: CASSERSGTYYNEQFF. The DNA of the CDR3 is TGTGCCAGCAGCGAAAGATCCGGGACCTATTACAATGAGCAGTTCTTC.

This chain connects TRBV13 to TRBJ2-1; 10 positions agree with TRBD2. Germline CDR1 reads PRHDT; CDR2 reads FYEKMQ (reference sequence). The ends lost 4 bases at V and 0 bases at J; junction bases unmatched: 9. The CDR3 has 18 residues. The DNA of the CDR3 is TGTGCCAGCAGCTCCGGGACTAGCGACGTAAGCTCCTACAATGAGCAGTTCTTC. Translating it yields CASSSGTSDVSSYNEQFF.

This rearrangement joins TRBV6-6 to TRBJ2-7; D gene unclear. Trimming took off 7 bases at V and 0 bases at J, with 7 bases between the two ends. Germline V gene data show CDR1 as MNHNY and CDR2 as SVGAGI (reference sequence). This CDR3 has 12 residues. CDR3 coding DNA: TGTGCCAGCACCGGAGTCTCCTACGAGCAGTACTTC. It translates to CASTGVSYEQYF.

The chain joins TRBV19 to TRBJ2-7; D is perhaps TRBD2 (5 bases). This CDR3 region has 15 residues. Germline assignment: CDR1 LNHDA and CDR2 SQIVND (reference sequence). The V and J ends lost 5 bases and 0 bases respectively, with 14 bases between them. In DNA, the CDR3 is TGTGCCAGTAGTGGAAGACCCGACTACTCCTACGAGCAGTACTTC. This gives the protein CASSGRPDYSYEQYF. Full variable domain (remainder filled in from reference TRBV19 and TRBJ2-7): DGGITQSPKYLFRKEGQNVTLSCEQNLNHDAMYWYRQDPGQGLRLIYYSQIVNDFQKGDIAEGYSVSREKKESFPLTVTSAQKNPTAFYLCASSGRPDYSYEQYFGPGTRLTVT.

The chain has TRBV19 and TRBJ2-3, with TRBD2 matching over 8 bases. The germline CDR1 and CDR2 sequences are LNHDA and SQIVND (reference sequence). The CDR3 spans 15 residues. V lost 7 bases and J lost 6; bases outside the gene matches: 12. The CDR3 DNA reads TGTGCCAGTACTGAGAAGCGGGAGCGCGGGGATACGCAGTATTTT. Protein sequence: CASTEKRERGDTQYF.

This chain uses TRBV4-1 with TRBJ2-2, with a tentative D call TRBD2 (6 bases). The CDR3 has 17 amino acids. V gave up 0 bases and J gave up 3 bases, with 14 bases separating them. Germline values: CDR1 MGHRA, CDR2 YSYEKL. CDR3 coding DNA: TGCGCCAGCAGCCAAGATCCCCAGCGGAGGGACACCGGGGAGCTGTTTTTT. Protein: CASSQDPQRRDTGELFF.

This chain connects TRBV4-3 to TRBJ1-4, with unresolved D. The CDR3 consists of 17 residues. Trimming left V 0 bases short and J 5 bases short, with 16 bases between. Per the germline V gene, CDR1 is LGHNA and CDR2 is YSLEER. CDR3 nucleotide sequence: TGCGCCAGCAGCCAAGATACAGACCATCAACAAAATGAAAAACTGTTTTTT. Translated, it gives CASSQDTDHQQNEKLFF.

The chain recombines TRBV6-6 with TRBJ1-1, with a possible D match to TRBD1 (6 bases). V was pared by 6 bases and J by 1 base, with 12 bases between. The length of the CDR3 is 14 residues. Germline loops: CDR1 MNHNY, CDR2 SVGAGI (reference sequence). The CDR3 nucleotides are TGTGCCAGCAGACAGGGAAGGGAGAACACTGAAGCTTTCTTT. It yields the protein CASRQGRENTEAFF.

The V call is TRBV2, the J call TRBJ2-7, with 8 nucleotides matching TRBD2. CDR1 is SNHLY, CDR2 FYNNEI, per germline. The CDR3 runs 15 residues. V shed 7 bases and J 2 bases; nucleotides not matched to a gene: 10. The CDR3 coding sequence is TGTGCCAGCATCAAAACCGGGACTAGTCCCTACGAGCAGTACTTC. Translation gives CASIKTGTSPYEQYF.